The 23 T cell receptor beta chains below come from one sample, sequenced in a study of blood T cell repertoires in COVID-19. Using immunoSEQ multiplex PCR, the repertoire was profiled, and TCRdb retains in-frame clones only, with some absent. The data hold some 270,000 clones, with roughly nine tenths observed a single time. The sequenced sample was PBMCs or T cells enriched from blood (not recorded which). These receptor sequences come from an older woman who had recovered from COVID-19.

The rearrangement uses TRBV4-2 and TRBJ2-1; 12 nucleotides match TRBD2. CDR1 LGHNA and CDR2 YNFKEQ come from the germline V gene. After removal of 0 bases from V and 7 bases from J, the junction contained 7 bases not matched to a gene. This CDR3 has 17 amino acids. CDR3 in amino acids: CASSQDASGRAENEQFF. CDR3 coding DNA: TGTGCCAGCAGCCAAGATGCTAGCGGGAGGGCCGAGAATGAGCAGTTCTTC.

The chain carries TRBV27 and TRBJ1-4; tentative D call: TRBD1 (6 bases). Germline assignment: CDR1 MNHEY and CDR2 SMNVEV (reference sequence). V gave up 0 bases and J gave up 5 bases, with 10 bases separating them. There are 15 residues in the CDR3. CDR3 nucleotides: TGTGCCAGCAGTTTATCTTGGGGGCAGAATGAAAAACTGTTTTTT. Protein sequence: CASSLSWGQNEKLFF. The full variable domain, in which reference TRBV27 and TRBJ1-4 provide the parts outside the CDR3, is EAQVTQNPRYLITVTGKKLTVTCSQNMNHEYMSWYRQDPGLGLRQIYYSMNVEVTDKGDVPEGYKVSRKEKRNFPLILESPSPNQTSLYFCASSLSWGQNEKLFFGSGTQLSVL.

The chain is built from TRBV5-6 and TRBJ2-5, with D unclear. CDR1 and CDR2 (germline): SGHDT, YYEEEE. The CDR3 has 14 residues. Trimming took 4 bases from V and 3 from J, leaving 13 bases between them. Here the CDR3 reads CASSLGSTKETQYF. DNA of the CDR3: TGTGCCAGCAGCCTCGGGTCCACTAAAGAGACCCAGTACTTC. The full variable domain, with the rest looked up from reference TRBV5-6 and TRBJ2-5, is DAGVTQSPTHLIKTRGQQVTLRCSPKSGHDTVSWYQQALGQGPQFIFQYYEEEERQRGNFPDRFSGHQFPNYSSELNVNALLLGDSALYLCASSLGSTKETQYFGPGTRLLVL.

This clone was picked up one time. This chain connects TRBV5-1 to TRBJ2-1; D is uncertain. Germline V CDR1 and CDR2: SGHRS, YFSETQ. This CDR3 comprises 12 residues. V lost 1 base to trimming and J lost 9 bases, with 8 bases between them. This chain's CDR3 is CASSLNYVEQFF. The CDR3 DNA follows: TGCGCCAGCAGCTTGAACTACGTTGAGCAGTTCTTC. The entire variable domain, with the rest obtained from reference TRBV5-1 and TRBJ2-1, is as follows: KAGVTQTPRYLIKTRGQQVTLSCSPISGHRSVSWYQQTPGQGLQFLFEYFSETQRNKGNFPGRFSGRQFSNSRSEMNVSTLELGDSALYLCASSLNYVEQFFGPGTRLTVL.

This chain links TRBV4-1 with TRBJ2-1, with TRBD2 matching over 7 bases. With V trimmed by 1 base and J by 6 bases, 12 bases remained unmatched. Germline CDR1 and CDR2: MGHRA and YSYEKL. The length of the CDR3 is 17 residues. The CDR3 loop is CASSQGVGRGLRNEQFF. The CDR3 DNA reads as TGCGCCAGCAGCCAAGGGGTTGGGAGGGGACTTCGCAATGAGCAGTTCTTC.

This clone was seen more than once but under ten times. The genes are TRBV27 and TRBJ2-1; D remains unclear. The CDR3 totals 16 residues. Germline V gene data show CDR1 as MNHEY and CDR2 as SMNVEV (reference sequence). V lost 7 bases and J lost 1, with 17 bases in between. The CDR3 nucleotides read TGTGCCAGCAACCCCATAATGTACTCTTCCTACAATGAGCAGTTCTTC. This gives the protein CASNPIMYSSYNEQFF.

J is TRBJ1-5 and V is TRBV11-2, with 10 bases lining up with TRBD1. CDR3 size: 14 residues. V dropped 5 bases and J dropped 9; count of bases not matched to a gene: 7. Germline CDR1 is SGHAT and CDR2 is FQNNGV. Here the CDR3 DNA reads TGTGCCAGCAGCGAAGACAGGGGGCGAAGGCCCCAGCATTTT. Translating it yields CASSEDRGRRPQHF. Full variable domain (remainder filled in from reference TRBV11-2 and TRBJ1-5): EAGVAQSPRYKIIEKRQSVAFWCNPISGHATLYWYQQILGQGPKLLIQFQNNGVVDDSQLPKDRFSAERLKGVDSTLKIQPAKLEDSAVYLCASSEDRGRRPQHFGDGTRLSIL.

This clone was counted a single time. The chain has TRBV6-1 and TRBJ1-6; 8 bases are a match to TRBD1. The germline V gene encodes CDR1 MNHNS and CDR2 SASEGT. With V trimmed by 3 bases and J by 5 bases, 9 bases remained unmatched. There are 17 residues in the CDR3. The CDR3 DNA is TGTGCCAGCAGTGACTACCCGGGACAGGCGAATAATTCACCCCTCCACTTT. Its protein is CASSDYPGQANNSPLHF.

V and J are TRBV7-9 and TRBJ2-4; D remains unclear. Germline values: CDR1 SEHNR, CDR2 FQNEAQ (reference sequence). With 3 bases removed from V and 5 bases from J, the gap between germline ends came to 8 bases. This CDR3 has 13 residues. CDR3 amino acids: CASSLTVENIQYF. CDR3 sequence (DNA): TGTGCCAGCAGCTTGACTGTGGAAAACATTCAGTACTTC.

V and J are TRBV7-6 and TRBJ2-3; TRBD1 agrees at 9 bases. The CDR3 totals 14 residues. The V segment lost 2 bases and the J segment 5 bases; nucleotides outside the gene matches: 2. CDR1 SGHVS and CDR2 FNYEAQ come from the germline V gene. The CDR3, as DNA: TGTGCCAGCAGCTTAACGGACAGGGGAGATACGCAGTATTTT. Its translation is CASSLTDRGDTQYF.

The V gene is TRBV11-3, the J gene TRBJ2-7; the D gene is possibly TRBD2 (5 bases). Between the trimmed V and J ends, which lost 5 bases and 2 bases, there was a span of 19 bases. This CDR3 spans 16 amino acids. Germline V CDR1 and CDR2: SGHNT, YENEEA. This CDR3 reads CASSPRRAGETYEQYF. CDR3 DNA sequence: TGTGCCAGCAGCCCTCGGCGGGCGGGCGAGACCTACGAGCAGTACTTC.

The rearrangement uses TRBV5-6 and TRBJ1-5; possibly TRBD1 for D (5 bases). Germline CDR1 SGHDT, CDR2 YYEEEE. The V end was cut by 4 bases, the J end by 6 bases, with 17 bases between. CDR3 length equals 15 residues. DNA for the CDR3: TGTGCCAGCAGCCTGCAGGGTGCGGGGAGTCAGCCCCAGCATTTT. This gives the protein CASSLQGAGSQPQHF.

This sequence joins TRBV2 and TRBJ1-1; 7 bases align to TRBD1. Germline V gives CDR1 SNHLY, CDR2 FYNNEI. Losses at the gene ends were 6 bases for V and 11 bases for J; bases not matched to a gene: 9. The CDR3 runs 12 residues. This CDR3 is CASSDPDRAAFF. Written as DNA, the CDR3 is TGTGCCAGCAGCGACCCTGACAGGGCTGCTTTCTTT.

This clone was recorded once. The chain joins TRBV5-6 to TRBJ2-1; 8 bases map to TRBD2. This CDR3 is built from 16 residues. Trimming removed 8 bases from V and 1 base from J; junction bases left unmatched: 11. Looked up from germline, CDR1 is SGHDT and CDR2 is YYEEEE. In DNA, the CDR3 is TGTGCCAGTTCCGATGGGGAGCGGGGGTCCTACAATGAGCAGTTCTTC. Its protein is CASSDGERGSYNEQFF.

The chain couples TRBV25-1 to TRBJ2-3; no reliable D call. This CDR3 region has 13 residues. Germline V lookup: CDR1 MGHDK, CDR2 SYGVNS. V was trimmed by 2 bases and J by 4 bases, leaving 7 bases between them. The CDR3: CASSEGHADTQYF. The CDR3 nucleotides read TGTGCCAGCAGTGAAGGCCATGCAGATACGCAGTATTTT.

Ten or more counts support this clone. The chain uses TRBV3-1 (or the pseudogene TRBV3-2) and TRBJ2-2, with TRBD2 matching 14 bases. V lost 4 bases, J lost 6 bases, and 4 bases stayed unmatched. Germline V gene lookup returns CDR1 LGHDT and CDR2 YNNKEL (reference sequence). The CDR3 extends over 16 amino acids. CDR3 DNA sequence: TGTGCCAGCAGCCCGGGACTAGCGGGAGCCCCCGGGGAGCTGTTTTTT. Its translation: CASSPGLAGAPGELFF.

V and J are TRBV28 and TRBJ1-2; 11 positions agree with TRBD1. The CDR3 loop spans 16 amino acids. V was clipped by 5 bases and J by 8 bases; unmatched bases: 13. Germline CDR1 and CDR2: MDHEN and SYDVKM. DNA for the CDR3: TGTGCCAGCAGTACCGCCACCGGGACAGGGGGAGGAGGCTACACCTTC. Translation: CASSTATGTGGGGYTF.

This chain joins TRBV7-9 and TRBJ1-1; perhaps TRBD1 as D (5 bases). Germline V gives CDR1 SEHNR, CDR2 FQNEAQ (reference sequence). The CDR3 has 15 residues. Trimming took off 5 bases at V and 4 bases at J, with 17 bases between the two ends. CDR3 amino acids: CASSPPSGTPTEAFF. The CDR3 coding sequence is TGTGCCAGCAGCCCTCCCTCCGGGACTCCCACTGAAGCTTTCTTT.

V and J are TRBV11-3 and TRBJ2-7; tentatively, D is TRBD1 (6 bases). The V end was cut by 4 bases, the J end by 0 bases, with 10 bases between. Germline assignment: CDR1 SGHNT and CDR2 YENEEA. This CDR3 has 14 residues. The CDR3, as DNA: TGTGCCAGCAGCTCAGGGGTTAGCTCCTACGAGCAGTACTTC. Its translation is CASSSGVSSYEQYF.

V usage is TRBV11-1 and J usage is TRBJ2-5; 9 bases agree with TRBD1. The ends lost 6 bases at V and 2 bases at J; junction bases unmatched: 10. The CDR3 extends over 16 amino acids. The germline CDR1 and CDR2 sequences are SGHAT and FQDESV (reference sequence). CDR3 protein: CASSPRDRAYQETQYF. The DNA for the CDR3 is TGTGCCAGCAGTCCCCGGGACAGGGCTTATCAAGAGACCCAGTACTTC.

CDR3 sequence: CASSPAEGQGGEQYF. CDR3 in DNA: TGTGCCAGTAGCCCAGCAGAGGGACAGGGAGGCGAGCAGTACTTC. V usage is TRBV19 and J usage is TRBJ2-7; 9 nucleotides line up with TRBD1. Germline loops: CDR1 LNHDA, CDR2 SQIVND (reference sequence). The CDR3 is made up of 15 amino acids. The V and J ends lost 6 bases and 6 bases, in that order; junction bases with no gene match: 12. Supplemented by reference TRBV19 and TRBJ2-7, the full variable domain reads DGGITQSPKYLFRKEGQNVTLSCEQNLNHDAMYWYRQDPGQGLRLIYYSQIVNDFQKGDIAEGYSVSREKKESFPLTVTSAQKNPTAFYLCASSPAEGQGGEQYFGPGTRLTVT.

This rearrangement joins TRBV7-3 to TRBJ2-1; 7 positions agree with TRBD2. This CDR3 spans 16 amino acids. With 2 bases clipped from V and 1 base from J, the junction kept 5 bases outside the gene matches. The germline CDR1 and CDR2 sequences are SGHTA and FQGTGA. CDR3 sequence: CASSLGLADSYNEQFF. CDR3 DNA: TGTGCCAGCAGCTTAGGGCTAGCGGATTCCTACAATGAGCAGTTCTTC.

The chain combines TRBV24-1 with TRBJ2-3; TRBD1 agrees at 7 bases. V shed 5 bases, J shed 4 bases, and the junction held 11 bases outside the gene matches. CDR3 size: 16 residues. CDR1 is KGHDR, CDR2 SFDVKD, per germline. CDR3 region: CATSGSVDRVADTQYF. The CDR3, as DNA: TGTGCCACCAGTGGTTCGGTTGACAGGGTCGCAGATACGCAGTATTTT.